The present T cell receptor beta chain was sequenced within a study of T-cell memory formation after mild COVID-19. About the study: TCR clusters mostly belonged to single donors. Findings and limits, study-wide: In second-wave clones peaking day 37, SARS-CoV-2 specificity remained unconfirmed. Clones that shrank (day 15 to 85) were balanced CD4/CD8, whereas later expanders leaned CD4+.

A note on this clonotype: Its antigen is unknown.

The V end lost 1 base, the J end lost 7 bases, and 4 bases lay between the germline ends. The CDR3 is made up of 11 amino acids. Germline-derived CDR1 and CDR2 are SEHNR and FQNEAQ (reference sequence). MiXCR, run by TCRdb on the 5' RACE reads, gives a single entry per CDR3 protein. The table shows about 120,000 distinct CDR3 sequences, with over 20% occurring only once. This sequence was found in a man aged 18 to 30 who had mild COVID-19 (a few samples of this study predate the infection). Cell type and time point are not known. The J gene is TRBJ1-2, the V gene TRBV7-9, with unresolved D. Sequenced material: PBMCs or a T cell subset sorted from them (not recorded which). The CDR3 here is CASSLDPGYTF. DNA for the CDR3: TGTGCCAGCAGCTTAGATCCTGGCTACACCTTC.